This T cell receptor (delta chain) originates from a study of γδ T cells in repeated Plasmodium falciparum infection. Looking at the study overall: Each infection was followed by sampling at 21 days, plus baseline and some pre-infection draws. Notes on the study in general: Vgamma9/Vdelta2+ T cells showed a stable polyclonal repertoire with shared TCRgamma sequences. The Malian cohort came from a small rural village of predominantly one ethnic group.

Gammadelta T cells were flow-sorted from PBMC into Vgamma9/Vdelta2+ and Vdelta2-negative populations for bulk analysis. This CDR3 contains 29 residues. V was clipped by 5 bases and J by 1 base; unmatched bases: 45. CDR1 and CDR2 (germline): TSWWSYY, QGS. This clone was seen many times. Its antigen is still unknown. TCRdb redid clone calling on the multiplex PCR reads using CATT. The sample consists of roughly 93,000 delta-chain clones, more than 1.4% of them appearing once. The chain recombines TRDV1 with TRDJ1; 11 bases align to TRDD3. The J gene was not available in TCRdb and was assigned here by matching the DNA to germline segments. The material sequenced was gamma-delta T cells from blood. The receptor was derived from a pool of human donors (malaria-infected and uninfected, not separated). The CDR3, as DNA: TGTGCTCTTGGGAACGGTTTTCTTCCTACTCGTATTGGGGGATACGCCCCCCATTGGCTTGGCCCATGCACCGATAAACTCATCTTT. Its translation: CALGNGFLPTRIGGYAPHWLGPCTDKLIF.